Detailed here is one TCR beta chain. Its target is unknown. The data were taken from a study of cytomegalovirus exposure and HLA in healthy donors. General study results and limits: In a later analysis, first-cohort TCR clusters were found to tend to co-occur in the 130 or so validation repertoires.

The table came from immunoSEQ multiplex PCR; TCRdb's copy has only in-frame clones and leaves some out. The sample holds roughly 150,000 clones, roughly nine tenths seen once. Trimming pared 1 base from V and 0 bases from J, leaving 10 bases between. The CDR3 is made up of 17 amino acids. CDR1 and CDR2 from the germline V gene are LGHNA and YSLEER. V is TRBV4-3 and J is TRBJ2-6; unclear D gene. Material for sequencing was PBMCs. The sequence derives from a man aged 18 to 30 in good health and CMV-seronegative. CDR3 sequence: CASSQAQSSSGANVLTF. DNA of the CDR3: TGCGCCAGCAGCCAAGCTCAGTCAAGCTCTGGGGCCAACGTCCTGACTTTC.